This T cell receptor (beta chain) derives from a study of T cell responses to AZD1222 COVID-19 vaccine. Study-level background: Second doses were pooled across both intervals (about 4 or about 12 weeks). Broader study findings: Donors in the cohort were predominantly white British and more often female, and clonal diversity was possibly underestimated.

Profiled with immunoSEQ multiplex PCR; TCRdb holds only in-frame clones, not every one. The sample records under 170,000 clones, 94% being singletons. A word on this clone: Its specificity is unknown.

The V gene end was trimmed by 5 bases and the J gene end by 5 bases; junction bases not matched to a gene: 21. This CDR3 has 18 residues. Germline V gene sequence: CDR1 SGHVS, CDR2 FQNEAQ. The sequence was collected from an adult in good health. This specimen was peripheral blood, taken on day 0 of AZD1222 vaccination. The chain combines TRBV7-8 with TRBJ2-7; TRBD1 matches 7 bases. CDR3 DNA sequence: TGTGCCAGCAGCGGTTCCCGACAGGGTTTAACTGGTCACAACGAGCAGTACGTC. Amino acid sequence: CASSGSRQGLTGHNEQYV.